One T cell receptor beta chain is described in this entry. What it binds is unknown. CDR1 is MDHEN and CDR2 is SYDVKM in the germline V gene. This CDR3 spans 16 amino acids. Unmatched junction bases numbered 6, after V lost 2 bases and J lost 4 bases. The data were taken from a study of blood T cells in healthy people across ages. Researchers collected about 9.6 milliliters of peripheral blood from every single donor. Each sample had at least 6 million PBMCs isolated. A J-beta primer mix and a sample-barcoded 5' primer were used in a second PCR of roughly 6 to 12 cycles. In TCRdb, the 5' RACE reads were re-called with MiXCR into one record per CDR3 protein. Here the sample spans roughly 1.6 million distinct CDR3 sequences, about 31% being singletons. Points from the study as a whole: Researchers said unsorted PBMCs prevented a conclusive naive versus antigen-experienced comparison. Donor CMV status was unknown, possibly confounding expanded clonotype changes.

This receptor was taken from a woman aged 30 to 39 in good health. Sequencing used blood. This chain links TRBV28 with TRBJ2-1; 9 bases are a match to TRBD1. This chain's CDR3 is CASSLPSGTGYNEQFF. DNA of the CDR3: TGTGCCAGCAGTTTACCTTCGGGGACAGGGTACAATGAGCAGTTCTTC.